One and the same sample provided the 21 T cell receptor beta chains below, sequenced in a study of T cells in Graves' hyperthyroidism and ophthalmopathy. The source material, RNA transcripts, was used to amplify TCR beta CDR3 regions. HTBI primers drove first-round RT-PCR of the TCR CDR3. TCRdb analysed the multiplex PCR reads with MiXCR anew, one entry per CDR3 protein. Counted here are hundreds of thousands of distinct CDR3 sequences, roughly 15% occurring once; the ten biggest clones make up approximately 10%. The sample consisted of blood. All receptors come from a woman younger than 35 with Graves' hyperthyroidism.

The chain links TRBV6-5 to TRBJ1-2; D is undetermined. Trimming took 0 bases from V and 7 from J, leaving 18 bases between them. Germline lookup yields CDR1 MNHEY and CDR2 SVGAGI. The CDR3 loop spans 16 amino acids. The chain's CDR3 is CASSYSGRAMASGYTF. For the CDR3, the DNA is TGTGCCAGCAGTTACTCGGGGAGGGCTATGGCCTCTGGCTACACCTTC.

With respect to this clonotype: Since a much larger clone is just one base distant, this may be a read error. The chain carries TRBV30 and TRBJ2-1; 9 nucleotides align to TRBD2. After removal of 1 base from V and 10 bases from J, the junction contained 14 bases not matched to a gene. The V gene's germline CDR1 is GTSNPN and CDR2 SVGIG (reference sequence). The CDR3 contains 16 residues. The CDR3 is CAWSAGLAGGPDEQFF. The DNA of the CDR3 is TGTGCCTGGAGTGCCGGTCTCGCGGGAGGGCCCGACGAGCAGTTCTTC. The whole variable domain, remainder taken from reference TRBV30 and TRBJ2-1, is SQTIHQWPATLVQPVGSPLSLECTVEGTSNPNLYWYRQAAGRGLQLLFYSVGIGQISSEVPQNLSASRPQDRQFILSSKKLLLSDSGFYLCAWSAGLAGGPDEQFFGPGTRLTVL.

The chain employs TRBV25-1 and TRBJ1-1; tentative D call: TRBD1 (5 bases). Germline CDR1 is MGHDK and CDR2 is SYGVNS. The ends were cut back, 2 bases at V and 0 bases at J, with 7 bases in the middle. The CDR3 is made up of 14 amino acids. CDR3 sequence reads: CASSEPGVNTEAFF. CDR3 nucleotide sequence: TGTGCCAGCAGTGAACCGGGGGTGAACACTGAAGCTTTCTTT.

This clonotype came up a few times. V and J are TRBV4-1 and TRBJ2-7, with TRBD2 identical over 7 bases. The CDR3 has 16 amino acids. V dropped 1 base and J dropped 2; count of bases not matched to a gene: 8. The germline gives CDR1 MGHRA, CDR2 YSYEKL. CDR3 nucleotides: TGCGCCAGCAGCCAAGGGGGGAGGGGACGCACCTACGAGCAGTACTTC. This gives the protein CASSQGGRGRTYEQYF.

This clonotype was found many times. J is TRBJ2-5 and V is TRBV4-3; 10 bases align to TRBD2. This CDR3 region has 16 residues. Per germline, CDR1 LGHNA and CDR2 YSLEER. Unmatched junction bases numbered 8, after V lost 3 bases and J lost 4 bases. CDR3 loop: CASSQGLAGEGETQYF. The CDR3 region has the DNA TGCGCCAGCAGCCAGGGCCTAGCGGGAGAAGGAGAGACCCAGTACTTC.

This clonotype occurred many times. One end of the junction does not line up with germline, which may come from a read error. This chain joins TRBV5-1 and TRBJ1-5, with a tentative D call TRBD1 (5 bases). Germline assignment: CDR1 SGHRS and CDR2 YFSETQ. The CDR3 consists of 15 residues. In DNA form, the CDR3 reads TGTGCCAGCAGCCTTACAGGTACGGGAGATCAGCCCCAGCATTTT. This gives the protein CASSLTGTGDQPQHF. Full variable domain (outside the CDR3, taken from reference TRBV5-1 and TRBJ1-5): KAGVTQTPRYLIKTRGQQVTLSCSPISGHRSVSWYQQTPGQGLQFLFEYFSETQRNKGNFPGRFSGRQFSNSRSEMNVSTLELGDSALYLCASSLTGTGDQPQHFGDGTRLSIL.

In its sample, this clonotype was seen a few times. This sequence joins TRBV6-5 and TRBJ1-6; 11 nucleotides align to TRBD1. V was clipped by 2 bases and J by 7 bases; unmatched bases: 7. CDR3 length: 17 amino acids. The germline CDR1 and CDR2 sequences are MNHEY and SVGAGI. The CDR3 is CASSYGTDRGRNSPLHF. Written as DNA, the CDR3 is TGTGCCAGCAGTTACGGGACGGACAGGGGGCGGAATTCACCCCTCCACTTT.

This clonotype showed up many times. The V and J genes are TRBV5-4 and TRBJ2-1, with D perhaps given as TRBD1 or TRBD2 (5 bases each). V shed 1 base and J shed 4 bases, with 12 bases lying between them. The CDR3 covers 15 residues. The germline V gene encodes CDR1 SGHNT and CDR2 YYREEE (reference sequence). The CDR3 DNA reads TGTGCCAGCAGCTTGCGAGGTGGGGGATACAATGAGCAGTTCTTC. It specifies CASSLRGGGYNEQFF. The variable domain in full, completed from reference TRBV5-4 and TRBJ2-1, reads ETGVTQSPTHLIKTRGQQVTLRCSSQSGHNTVSWYQQALGQGPQFIFQYYREEENGRGNFPPRFSGLQFPNYSSELNVNALELDDSALYLCASSLRGGGYNEQFFGPGTRLTVL.

The V and J genes are TRBV18 and TRBJ2-1, with 9 bases lining up with TRBD1. The V and J ends lost 2 bases and 6 bases, in that order; junction bases with no gene match: 5. CDR3 length: 15 amino acids. Germline lookup yields CDR1 KGHSH and CDR2 LQKENI. The CDR3 sequence is CASSPEGTGSNEQFF. CDR3 nucleotide sequence: TGTGCCAGCTCACCAGAGGGGACAGGGTCCAATGAGCAGTTCTTC. The full variable domain, its missing parts supplied by reference TRBV18 and TRBJ2-1, is NAGVMQNPRHLVRRRGQEARLRCSPMKGHSHVYWYRQLPEEGLKFMVYLQKENIIDESGMPKERFSAEFPKEGPSILRIQQVVRGDSAAYFCASSPEGTGSNEQFFGPGTRLTVL.

The chain employs TRBV6-5 and TRBJ2-7, with D unclear. In germline, CDR1 is MNHEY, CDR2 SVGAGI. V dropped 0 bases and J dropped 1 base, with 10 bases sitting between them. The CDR3 is made up of 15 amino acids. Here the CDR3 DNA reads TGTGCCAGCAGTTACTCATCCGGGTATTCCTACGAGCAGTACTTC. It encodes CASSYSSGYSYEQYF.

A few counts support this clonotype. J is TRBJ1-4 and V is TRBV7-9; D not certain. The V gene's germline CDR1 is SEHNR and CDR2 FQNEAQ (reference sequence). The CDR3 contains 15 residues. The V and J ends lost 4 bases and 6 bases respectively, with 15 bases between them. As DNA, the CDR3 is TGTGCCAGCAGCTCACGGGCCCTGGCGGATGAAAAACTGTTTTTT. This sequence encodes CASSSRALADEKLFF.

This clonotype was counted ten times or more. The V call is TRBV30, the J call TRBJ2-7, with a tentative D call TRBD1 (5 bases). There are 14 residues in the CDR3. V was trimmed by 3 bases and J by 1 base, leaving 13 bases between them. Germline V gene sequence: CDR1 GTSNPN, CDR2 SVGIG (reference sequence). The CDR3 protein is CAWSADTMSYEQYF. The CDR3 nucleotides are TGTGCCTGGAGCGCGGACACGATGTCCTACGAGCAGTACTTC.

The chain has TRBV10-2 and TRBJ2-1; the D gene is possibly TRBD2 (6 bases). Germline assignment: CDR1 WSHSY and CDR2 SAAADI. Trimming shortened V by 2 bases and J by 6 bases, and 11 bases separated the two germline ends. This CDR3 region has 14 residues. The CDR3 region has the DNA TGCGCCAGCAGTGAGACTAGCTTCTTCAATGAGCAGTTCTTC. Translation gives CASSETSFFNEQFF.

This clonotype was detected ten times or more. The V call is TRBV11-3, the J call TRBJ2-3; 7 bases map to TRBD1. V lost 4 bases to trimming and J lost 4 bases; unmatched junction nucleotides: 11. The CDR3 runs 16 residues. Germline CDR1 is SGHNT and CDR2 is YENEEA. Written as DNA, the CDR3 is TGTGCCAGCAGCTCGCGGACAGGCCAAGAAGCAGATACGCAGTATTTT. Its protein is CASSSRTGQEADTQYF.

This clonotype was recorded many times. The rearrangement uses TRBV6-1 and TRBJ1-1, with 8 bases aligning to TRBD1. The CDR3 runs 15 residues. Per the germline V gene, CDR1 is MNHNS and CDR2 is SASEGT. J was trimmed by 1 base and V by 5 bases; bases with no gene match: 6. DNA for the CDR3: TGTGCCAGCAGTTTCACCGGGACAGGGAACACTGAAGCTTTCTTT. Translating it yields CASSFTGTGNTEAFF.

This clonotype came up many times. The CDR3 DNA sequence: TGCAGTGCTAGAGATCGAGGCGGCGGGAGCTCCGAGCAGTACTTC. Residues: CSARDRGGGSSEQYF. V and J are TRBV20-1 and TRBJ2-7; 7 bases line up with TRBD2. Germline CDR1 is DFQATT and CDR2 is SNEGSKA (reference sequence). CDR3 length equals 15 residues. Trimming took 0 bases from V and 6 from J; bases not matched to a gene: 11.

CDR3 sequence: CASSLGTGSEAFF. In nucleotides, the CDR3 is TGTGCCAGTAGTCTCGGGACAGGGAGTGAAGCTTTCTTT. The V gene is TRBV19, the J gene TRBJ1-1, with TRBD1 matching 9 bases. CDR1 is LNHDA and CDR2 is SQIVND in the germline V gene (reference sequence). The CDR3 sequence is 13 residues long. The junction had 5 bases not matched to a gene; V was cut back by 5 bases and J by 7 bases.

This clonotype was counted many times. The chain recombines TRBV20-1 with TRBJ1-5; possible D gene TRBD1, 5 bases. CDR1 and CDR2 (germline): DFQATT, SNEGSKA (reference sequence). Deletions cut 3 bases from V and 0 bases from J, with 12 bases between. The CDR3 is 15 amino acids. CDR3 sequence (DNA): TGCAGTGCTAGCCTGGGGGAGTATAGCAATCAGCCCCAGCATTTT. Protein: CSASLGEYSNQPQHF.

This clonotype was seen at least ten times. The chain couples TRBV3-1 to TRBJ2-3; 13 bases are shared with TRBD2. The germline CDR1 and CDR2 sequences are LGHDT and YNNKEL (reference sequence). V lost 0 bases to trimming and J lost 1 base; unmatched junction nucleotides: 16. CDR3 length equals 22 residues. DNA for the CDR3: TGTGCCAGCAGCCAAGATCTCGGACTAGCGGGAGTTCGGGTCATCGGCACAGATACGCAGTATTTT. Translated: CASSQDLGLAGVRVIGTDTQYF.

This clonotype showed up many times. Here the CDR3 reads CASRRTGSYGYTF. The CDR3 DNA follows: TGTGCCAGCAGGAGGACAGGCTCCTATGGCTACACCTTC. V is TRBV28 and J is TRBJ1-2; 7 bases align to TRBD1. The germline CDR1 and CDR2 sequences are MDHEN and SYDVKM. The CDR3 is made up of 13 amino acids. V was clipped by 6 bases and J by 4 bases; unmatched bases: 5.

On this clonotype itself: A junction end diverges from the germline sequence, so it may reflect a read error. This chain links TRBV7-9 with TRBJ2-6, with no clear D. The CDR3 is made up of 16 amino acids. The V gene's germline CDR1 is SEHNR and CDR2 FQNEAQ (reference sequence). CDR3 nucleotides: TGTGCCAACAGCTTAGATGTGGCCTCTGGGGCCAACGTCCTGACTTTC. As protein: CANSLDVASGANVLTF. Drawing the rest from reference TRBV7-9 and TRBJ2-6, the complete variable domain is DTGVSQNPRHKITKRGQNVTFRCDPISEHNRLYWYRQTLGQGPEFLTYFQNEAQLEKSRLLSDRFSAERPKGSFSTLEIQRTEQGDSAMYLCANSLDVASGANVLTFGAGSRLTVL.